This T cell receptor (beta chain) was sequenced in a study of cytomegalovirus exposure and HLA in healthy donors. Study information: In a later analysis, the roughly 120 validation repertoires were reported to have used the same platform as the roughly 610 first-cohort repertoires. Notes on the study in general: The classifier reportedly diagnosed cytomegalovirus status with high sensitivity and specificity. Researchers catalogued around 150 TCR beta chains as cytomegalovirus-associated.

Germline CDR1 is SGHTA and CDR2 is FQGTGA. The CDR3 is 15 amino acids. The junction had 8 bases not matched to a gene; V was cut back by 5 bases and J by 5 bases. This clone has just a few counts. The antigen remains unidentified. The table came from immunoSEQ multiplex PCR; TCRdb's copy has only in-frame clones and leaves some out. The table includes hundreds of thousands of clones, 86% detected once. Specimen: PBMCs. The clonotype comes from a woman aged 18 to 35 in good health and CMV-seronegative. The V gene is TRBV7-3, the J gene TRBJ2-7; 11 bases match TRBD1. This CDR3 is CASSRGTGGMDEQYF. CDR3 nucleotides: TGTGCCAGCAGCCGGGGGACAGGGGGTATGGACGAGCAGTACTTC.